This passage covers 12 T cell receptor beta chains from one sample sequenced in a study of control samples from healthy donors and cancer patients. Data came from immunoSEQ multiplex PCR; TCRdb stores just in-frame clones and leaves some out. The sample holds around 95,000 clones; around four fifths are singletons and the top ten take approximately 20%. The sequenced sample consisted of blood. All receptors come from a man aged 25 to 40 in good health.

This chain connects TRBV6-2 or TRBV6-3 to TRBJ1-5; D perhaps matches TRBD1 (6 bases). CDR3 size: 15 residues. CDR1 and CDR2 (germline): MNHEY, SVGEGT. The V gene lost 4 bases and the J gene lost 1 base, with 11 bases spanning the gap. The CDR3 loop is CASSSPGGSNQPQHF. Written as DNA, the CDR3 is TGTGCCAGCAGTTCCCCGGGGGGCAGCAATCAGCCCCAGCATTTT.

V gene TRBV2 combines with J gene TRBJ1-6; 7 bases map to TRBD1. Germline CDR1 and CDR2: SNHLY and FYNNEI. V was clipped by 7 bases and J by 9 bases; unmatched bases: 9. The CDR3 totals 14 residues. The CDR3 sequence is CASIQGDLISPLHF. The CDR3 DNA sequence: TGTGCCAGCATCCAGGGGGATCTGATTTCACCCCTCCACTTT.

The J gene is TRBJ1-2, the V gene TRBV5-1, with TRBD1 matching over 8 bases. The junction had 4 bases not matched to a gene; V was cut back by 2 bases and J by 4 bases. Per the germline V gene, CDR1 is SGHRS and CDR2 is YFSETQ. CDR3 length: 14 amino acids. CDR3 sequence reads: CASSLDRGVYGYTF. Here the CDR3 DNA reads TGCGCCAGCAGCTTAGACAGGGGTGTCTATGGCTACACCTTC.

The chain has TRBV19 and TRBJ1-1; D may be TRBD1 (6 bases). Germline V gene lookup returns CDR1 LNHDA and CDR2 SQIVND (reference sequence). The V and J ends lost 3 bases and 12 bases respectively, with 20 bases between them. This CDR3 has 14 residues. The CDR3 region is CASSIHSGVDGSFF. CDR3 in DNA: TGTGCCAGTAGTATCCATTCAGGGGTAGACGGGTCTTTCTTT.

The genes are TRBV28 and TRBJ1-5; a weak D match, TRBD1 (6 bases). There are 16 residues in the CDR3. Trimming pared 5 bases from V and 2 bases from J, leaving 16 bases between. Germline CDR1 is MDHEN and CDR2 is SYDVKM. The CDR3 DNA is TGTGCCAGCAGTCCCCGGCAGGGGCTAGGCAATCAGCCCCAGCATTTT. This encodes CASSPRQGLGNQPQHF.

J is TRBJ2-5 and V is TRBV6-6, with D maybe TRBD1 (6 bases). Trimming cost V 6 bases and J 5 bases, with 22 bases left between them. In germline, CDR1 is MNHNY, CDR2 SVGAGI (reference sequence). This CDR3 comprises 16 residues. This CDR3 reads CASRQRGTPPEETQYF. CDR3 bases: TGTGCCAGCAGGCAAAGGGGGACACCACCCGAGGAGACCCAGTACTTC.

The chain recombines TRBV2 with TRBJ1-1, with D perhaps matching TRBD1 (6 bases). This CDR3 comprises 14 residues. Looked up from germline, CDR1 is SNHLY and CDR2 is FYNNEI. Trimming took off 5 bases at V and 1 base at J, with 11 bases between the two ends. CDR3 residues: CASSLQGSNTEAFF. DNA of the CDR3: TGTGCCAGCAGTTTACAGGGATCGAACACTGAAGCTTTCTTT.

V usage is TRBV10-1 and J usage is TRBJ2-1, with 7 bases that match TRBD1. V trimming: 5 bases; J trimming: 8 bases; junction bases outside the gene matches: 6. The CDR3 totals 13 residues. The V gene's germline CDR1 is WNHNN and CDR2 SYGVQD (reference sequence). The CDR3 sequence: CASSKQGLYEQFF. The DNA for the CDR3 is TGCGCCAGCAGTAAACAGGGGTTGTATGAGCAGTTCTTC.

V usage is TRBV7-8 and J usage is TRBJ2-1; D perhaps matches TRBD1 (6 bases). The CDR3 covers 14 residues. From germline, CDR1 is SGHVS and CDR2 FQNEAQ. V lost 5 bases and J 1 base, leaving 9 bases between the germline ends. The CDR3 loop is CASSPGESYNEQFF. DNA of the CDR3: TGTGCCAGCAGCCCAGGGGAATCCTACAATGAGCAGTTCTTC.

J is TRBJ1-1 and V is TRBV5-1; no firm D call. From germline, CDR1 is SGHRS and CDR2 YFSETQ. Trimming removed 2 bases at V and 1 base at J, with 12 bases between. The CDR3 spans 15 residues. Written as DNA, the CDR3 is TGCGCCAGCAGCTTCCAAGCACAGAGGAACACTGAAGCTTTCTTT. Protein: CASSFQAQRNTEAFF.

The J gene is TRBJ1-2, the V gene TRBV7-3; the match to TRBD1 covers 12 bases. The CDR3 is made up of 15 amino acids. Looked up from germline, CDR1 is SGHTA and CDR2 is FQGTGA. The V and J ends lost 5 bases and 5 bases, in that order; junction bases with no gene match: 6. The DNA of the CDR3 is TGTGCCAGCAGCCCCGGGGACAGGGGGCCGTATGGCTACACCTTC. Protein: CASSPGDRGPYGYTF.

The chain uses TRBV3-1 (or the pseudogene TRBV3-2) and TRBJ2-5, with 10 nucleotides matching TRBD2. The CDR3 has 16 residues. Germline V gene sequence: CDR1 LGHDT, CDR2 YNNKEL (reference sequence). The ends lost 1 base at V and 4 bases at J; junction bases unmatched: 6. The CDR3 nucleotides are TGTGCCAGCAGCCAAGCCCGAGTAGCGGGGGGAGAGACCCAGTACTTC. This codes for CASSQARVAGGETQYF.